The present TCR beta chain was sequenced within a study of blood T cell repertoires in COVID-19. Overall study: Italy, Spain and the United States were the sources of the convalescent and acute COVID-19 samples. PBMCs, B-cell-depleted T cells, or T cells were the source of the cDNA or gDNA that made up the material.

Methods used by the authors: Estimation of nucleated cell counts relied on the amplification of reference gene primers. Clones were read by immunoSEQ multiplex PCR, and TCRdb kept only the in-frame ones, dropping some. From that table come the V and J calls and clone size; the DNA was used to work out D and trimming. The sample contains 81,000 or so clones, over 75% of which appear only once. Sequenced material: peripheral blood. The sequence was obtained from a human donor in a cohort sampled during active COVID-19.

The CDR3 region has the DNA TGTGCCAGCAGCTTACAAGCGGGGGGTTACTCCTACAATGAGCAGTTCTTC. Translated, it gives CASSLQAGGYSYNEQFF. V usage is TRBV7-3 and J usage is TRBJ2-1, with 9 bases that match TRBD2. CDR3 length: 17 residues. Germline V gene data show CDR1 as SGHTA and CDR2 as FQGTGA. The ends lost 2 bases at V and 0 bases at J; junction bases unmatched: 5.